A selection of T cell receptor beta chains follows, all from one sample in a study of blood T cell repertoires in COVID-19. Method: immunoSEQ multiplex PCR; TCRdb's copy keeps in-frame clones and lacks some. The table shows 100,000 to 130,000 clones, with 88% occurring only once. Sequences were obtained from peripheral blood. All receptors come from a human donor in a cohort sampled during active COVID-19. Both conserved end residues are trimmed from each CDR3. Each record gives: V gene, J gene, D gene, CDR3 protein. The D gene is left open where the match is weak.

v_gene: TRBV27; j_gene: TRBJ2-3; d_gene: TRBD2; CDR3aa: ASGYGGLAGEEDTQY
v_gene: TRBV7-9; j_gene: TRBJ1-2; d_gene: .; CDR3aa: ASSPSGTADGYT
v_gene: TRBV5-1; j_gene: TRBJ1-6; d_gene: TRBD1; CDR3aa: ASSGGQANSPLH
v_gene: TRBV11-2; j_gene: TRBJ2-7; d_gene: TRBD1; CDR3aa: ASSSPWDSSSYEQY
v_gene: TRBV13; j_gene: TRBJ1-2; d_gene: .; CDR3aa: ASSAQEYGYT
v_gene: TRBV5-1; j_gene: TRBJ1-2; d_gene: TRBD1; CDR3aa: ASSLEGQGPEGYT
v_gene: TRBV3-1/TRBV3-2; j_gene: TRBJ1-3; d_gene: TRBD1; CDR3aa: ASSQVDRGLGNTIY
v_gene: TRBV25-1; j_gene: TRBJ2-2; d_gene: TRBD2; CDR3aa: ASTGLAGTGELF
v_gene: TRBV4-1; j_gene: TRBJ1-2; d_gene: TRBD1; CDR3aa: ASSRDWDRLSGYT
v_gene: TRBV19; j_gene: TRBJ2-2; d_gene: TRBD1; CDR3aa: ASSLTGQGTGELF
v_gene: TRBV2; j_gene: TRBJ2-1; d_gene: TRBD2; CDR3aa: ASVAGLNNEQF
v_gene: TRBV29-1; j_gene: TRBJ2-1; d_gene: .; CDR3aa: SVKQLRGYNEQF
v_gene: TRBV9; j_gene: TRBJ2-7; d_gene: TRBD1; CDR3aa: ASSASGTGAIEQY
v_gene: TRBV12-3/TRBV12-4; j_gene: TRBJ1-1; d_gene: .; CDR3aa: ASSLTSNTEAF
v_gene: TRBV28; j_gene: TRBJ1-6; d_gene: TRBD1; CDR3aa: ASSSPGQGVLGSPLH
v_gene: TRBV5-1; j_gene: TRBJ2-3; d_gene: .; CDR3aa: ASRTSSSTDTQY
v_gene: TRBV6-1; j_gene: TRBJ1-2; d_gene: .; CDR3aa: ASSEDGYYGYT
v_gene: TRBV6-8; j_gene: TRBJ2-7; d_gene: TRBD2; CDR3aa: ASSYGTSGSYEQY
v_gene: TRBV6-6; j_gene: TRBJ2-3; d_gene: .; CDR3aa: ASSYSEGRADTQY
v_gene: TRBV3-1/TRBV3-2; j_gene: TRBJ2-2; d_gene: .; CDR3aa: ASSQDPSGELF
v_gene: TRBV11-2; j_gene: TRBJ2-1; d_gene: .; CDR3aa: ASSLAEGAEQF
v_gene: TRBV4-1; j_gene: TRBJ2-7; d_gene: .; CDR3aa: ASSQDQGMWDEQY
v_gene: TRBV5-6; j_gene: TRBJ2-4; d_gene: .; CDR3aa: ASSLGTLAKNIQY
v_gene: TRBV19; j_gene: TRBJ1-1; d_gene: TRBD1; CDR3aa: ASSMGRQGVNTEAF
v_gene: TRBV5-6; j_gene: TRBJ2-7; d_gene: .; CDR3aa: ASWGRGQGTYEQY
v_gene: TRBV6-5; j_gene: TRBJ2-7; d_gene: .; CDR3aa: ASTGQISYEQY
v_gene: TRBV2; j_gene: TRBJ2-3; d_gene: .; CDR3aa: ASSRTPLSTDTQY
v_gene: TRBV25-1; j_gene: TRBJ2-2; d_gene: .; CDR3aa: ASSESIPGEGTGELF
v_gene: TRBV3-1/TRBV3-2; j_gene: TRBJ2-1; d_gene: TRBD2; CDR3aa: ASSQQRGYNEQF
v_gene: TRBV5-4; j_gene: TRBJ2-3; d_gene: TRBD1; CDR3aa: ASSFYRGSTDTQY
v_gene: TRBV7-6; j_gene: TRBJ1-1; d_gene: .; CDR3aa: ASIPTVMNTEAF
v_gene: TRBV3-1/TRBV3-2; j_gene: TRBJ1-1; d_gene: TRBD1; CDR3aa: ASSQERARGSEAF
v_gene: TRBV6-5; j_gene: TRBJ1-1; d_gene: .; CDR3aa: ASQKANTEAF